This TCR beta chain was profiled in a study of beta chain features in type 1 diabetes. cDNA synthesis used the whole RNA isolate, giving expressed TCRB sequences. TCRdb keeps only in-frame clones here, not all; method: immunoSEQ multiplex PCR. The sample records more than 20,000 clones, roughly three quarters being singletons. CDR1 and CDR2 (germline): SGHRS, YFSETQ. This CDR3 comprises 13 residues. Deletions cut 4 bases from V and 5 bases from J, with 12 bases between. The sequence was collected from a woman aged 40 to 49 in good health. Sequencing was done on a sample of Tregs from blood. V is TRBV5-1 and J is TRBJ1-1; D possibly corresponds to TRBD1 (6 bases). The chain's CDR3 is CASSLTGWTEAFF. The DNA of the CDR3 is TGCGCCAGCAGCCTCACAGGGTGGACTGAAGCTTTCTTT.